This T cell receptor beta chain comes out of a study of blood T cell repertoires in COVID-19. On the study more broadly: There were acute and convalescent COVID-19 samples, and they came from the United States, Italy and Spain. Nucleic acid was either cDNA or gDNA, and it came from T cells, B-cell-depleted T cells, or PBMCs.

The germline V gene encodes CDR1 MNHEY and CDR2 SVGAGI. Germline trimming cut 2 bases from V and 7 bases from J; bases unmatched to any gene: 2. The CDR3 sequence is 13 residues long. Authors' data handling: Quantification of nucleated cells was approximated via reference gene primer amplification. Assay: immunoSEQ multiplex PCR; the TCRdb copy retains only in-frame clones and omits some. V, J and clone size are taken as reported in that table, and D and trimming were inferred from the DNA itself. The repertoire includes nearly 95,000 clones, around 87% of them detected once, and approximately 7.4% sits in the top ten.

The chain uses TRBV6-5 and TRBJ2-1, with 7 bases matching TRBD1. Material for sequencing was peripheral blood. The sequence derives from a human donor with acute or convalescent COVID-19. The donor label of this sample is uncertain. The CDR3 DNA is TGTGCCAGCAGTTACAACAGGGGAAATGAGCAGTTCTTC. It translates to CASSYNRGNEQFF.